This T cell receptor (beta chain) was observed in a study of blood T cell repertoires in COVID-19. About the study: COVID-19 samples from acute and convalescent phases originated in the United States, Italy and Spain. In each case, the material was cDNA or gDNA derived from T cells, B-cell-depleted T cells, or PBMCs.

Authors' data handling: Amplification of reference gene primers provided the estimated nucleated cell counts. Repertoires were generated with immunoSEQ multiplex PCR, while TCRdb's copy carries only in-frame clones and drops some. The DNA was the basis for D and trimming; V, J and clone size are from that table. This sample has more than 100,000 clones, with 84% found just once. The germline V gene encodes CDR1 SNHLY and CDR2 FYNNEI. Trimming stripped 2 bases from V and 8 bases from J, with 9 bases between. The CDR3 contains 13 residues. The rearrangement joins TRBV2 to TRBJ1-4; D not certain. The receptor's source is a human donor in a cohort sampled during active or convalescent COVID-19. The sequenced material came from peripheral blood. In DNA, the CDR3 is TGTGCCAGCAGTGAAAGCGGGTTCGAAAAACTGTTTTTT. Translated: CASSESGFEKLFF.